These T cell receptor beta chains were read from a single sample in a study of T cells expressing NK-cell markers. For each CDR3 protein, TCRdb gives one entry from its re-call of the 5' RACE reads, without DNA. The sample table sets out about 460,000 distinct CDR3 sequences. The specimen sequenced was blood T cells: a sorted CD56 or NKG2C T cell subset, CD4+ or CD8+ T cells, or bulk PBMC T cells (not recorded which). These TCRs come from a woman between 50 and 59 years old in good health. Each CDR3 is given with its conserved first and last residue.

>TRBJ2-1|14|TRBV15
CATSPGLAGNEQFF
>TRBJ2-3|12|TRBV5-1
CASSFLGDTQYF
>TRBJ1-5|15|TRBV24-1
CATSDSAGDNQPQHF
>TRBJ2-7|13|TRBV12-3/TRBV12-4
CASMRDRVYEQYF
>TRBJ2-3|15|TRBV30
CAWSTGTSDRYTQYF
>TRBJ1-1|14|TRBV20-1
CSARVQGASTEAFF
>TRBJ1-2|14|TRBV18
CASSPRQSPYGYTF
>TRBJ1-2|15|TRBV9
CASSARTGESDGYTF
>TRBJ1-6|15|TRBV4-2
CASSQDWQGGSPLHF
>TRBJ2-3|15|TRBV10-3
CAISASGRGTDTQYF
>TRBJ1-1|13|TRBV19
CASIRTAKGEAFF
>TRBJ2-2|19|TRBV20-1
CSAEQKGMAGPLNTGELFF
>TRBJ2-7|13|TRBV25-1
CASAPSGSYEQYF
>TRBJ1-2|15|TRBV12-3/TRBV12-4
CASSQVRGGAYGYTF
>TRBJ2-7|14|TRBV18
CASSLQGDYYDEYF
>TRBJ2-1|16|TRBV11-3
CASSSKAEERNNEQFF
>TRBJ2-2|17|TRBV5-5
CASSLERFPLNTGELFF
>TRBJ1-5|13|TRBV7-8
CASSPSRDRDEHF
>TRBJ1-1|15|TRBV4-1
CASSPHPRVNTEAFF
>TRBJ1-1|13|TRBV5-1
CASSLVSEGEAFF
>TRBJ1-2|16|TRBV6-6
CASRQTLGPANYGYTF
>TRBJ1-4|20|TRBV6-5
CASSRTVDRATMGTNEKLFF
>TRBJ2-4|16|TRBV12-3/TRBV12-4
CASSLRRVVAKNIQYF
>TRBJ2-2|16|TRBV15
CATSAPGLTFTGELFF
>TRBJ2-2|13|TRBV28
CASRNRGPGELFF
>TRBJ2-7|15|TRBV12-3/TRBV12-4
CASSYQGGPSTEQYF
>TRBJ2-7|14|TRBV9
CASSAGQGVNEQYF
>TRBJ1-1|15|TRBV20-1
CSARAHTGSGSEAFF
>TRBJ1-5|15|TRBV7-2
CASSPRDPGVQPQHF
>TRBJ1-1|14|TRBV5-1
CASSLDRATGEAFF
>TRBJ2-2|15|TRBV5-1
CASSKGTSITGELFF
>TRBJ2-4|14|TRBV12-3/TRBV12-4
CASSPGGGWNIQYF
>TRBJ2-4|16|TRBV30
CAWSISGGLAKNIQYF
>TRBJ2-5|19|TRBV6-6
CASSPLLPGLAGVRETQYF
>TRBJ2-7|17|TRBV4-1
CASSPQGGREVFREQYF
>TRBJ2-1|16|TRBV3-1
CASSQFGRAPYNEQFF
>TRBJ2-2|16|TRBV24-1
CATSEGRTLNTGELFF
>TRBJ2-5|14|TRBV28
CASSFPGARETQYF
>TRBJ2-1|13|TRBV4-1
CASSQVTGAEQFF
>TRBJ2-2|13|TRBV5-1
CASSLGAGWELFF
>TRBJ2-5|14|TRBV6-1
CASKLTLSQETQYF
>TRBJ2-1|15|TRBV12-3/TRBV12-4
CASSFSLAGDNEQFF
>TRBJ1-3|14|TRBV10-3
CAISPGQGGNTIYF
>TRBJ1-4|13|TRBV10-3
CAISEGTGEKLFF
>TRBJ2-7|15|TRBV7-9
CASSFGTSGIYEQYF
>TRBJ2-5|13|TRBV20-1
CSATGKREETQYF
>TRBJ2-3|14|TRBV11-2
CASDSSSLTDTQYF
>TRBJ2-5|16|TRBV12-3/TRBV12-4
CASSTAGGPVIETQYF
>TRBJ1-6|13|TRBV2
CASSPNPNSPLHF
>TRBJ2-1|15|TRBV25-1
CASSEPGQSSHEQFF
>TRBJ2-7|16|TRBV6-5
CASSYWRGQSSYEQYF
>TRBJ2-7|11|TRBV6-1
CASGQTSEQYF
>TRBJ2-1|13|TRBV15
CATSREANNEQFF
>TRBJ2-2|14|TRBV5-1
CASSLQGRAGELFF
>TRBJ2-2|16|TRBV4-2
CASSLGLAGHSGELFF